This T cell receptor beta chain was found in a study of shared clonotypes between healthy human individuals. Across the whole study: CD4 naive cells filled three plates per donor, CD4 memory three, CD8 naive two and CD8 memory one.

From CD4+ cells came CD45RA+ naive and CD45RA-negative memory subsets. Overall study findings and caveats: Collection of samples was limited to blood; tissue repertoires likely differ.

Assay: immunoSEQ multiplex PCR; the TCRdb copy retains only in-frame clones and omits some. The sample shows roughly 2.2 million clones, around 90% of them seen only once. To note about this clone: Its specificity is unknown.

The sequenced material came from naive CD4+ T cells from PBMCs. Subset reported: CD45RA+ positively selected. The sequence was collected from a man between 18 and 35 years old in good health. Some clones in this sample may be carry-over from other donors' samples.

CDR3 sequence reads: CASSFPPPVHNEQFF. The CDR3 DNA reads TGTGCCAGCAGTTTCCCCCCACCAGTACACAATGAGCAGTTCTTC. The V call is TRBV28, the J call TRBJ2-1; D not resolved. There are 15 residues in the CDR3. The V end lost 3 bases, the J end lost 5 bases, and 14 bases lay between the germline ends. Germline CDR1 and CDR2: MDHEN and SYDVKM. Filled out from reference TRBV28 and TRBJ2-1, the complete variable domain reads DVKVTQSSRYLVKRTGEKVFLECVQDMDHENMFWYRQDPGLGLRLIYFSYDVKMKEKGDIPEGYSVSREKKERFSLILESASTNQTSMYLCASSFPPPVHNEQFFGPGTRLTVL.